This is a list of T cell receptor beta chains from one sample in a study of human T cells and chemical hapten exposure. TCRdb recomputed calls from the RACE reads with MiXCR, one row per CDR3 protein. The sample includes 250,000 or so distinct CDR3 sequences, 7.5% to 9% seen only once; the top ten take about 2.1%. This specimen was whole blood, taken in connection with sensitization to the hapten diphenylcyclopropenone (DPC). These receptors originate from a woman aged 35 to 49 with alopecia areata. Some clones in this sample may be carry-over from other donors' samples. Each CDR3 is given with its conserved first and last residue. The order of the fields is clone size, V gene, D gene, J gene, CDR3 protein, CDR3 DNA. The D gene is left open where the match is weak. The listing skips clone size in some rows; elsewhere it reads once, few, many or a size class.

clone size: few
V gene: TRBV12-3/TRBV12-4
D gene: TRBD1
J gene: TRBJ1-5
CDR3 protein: CASSLGQTAQHF
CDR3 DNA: TGTGCCAGCAGCCTGGGACAGACGGCCCAGCATTTT

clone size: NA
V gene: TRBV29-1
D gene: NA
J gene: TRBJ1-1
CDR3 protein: CSSETGNTEAFF
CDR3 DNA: TGCAGCTCAGAAACAGGGAACACTGAAGCTTTCTTT

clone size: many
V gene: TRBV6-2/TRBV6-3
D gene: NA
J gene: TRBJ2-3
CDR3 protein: CASSRGARVTDTQYF
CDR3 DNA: TGTGCCAGCAGCCGAGGGGCCCGAGTAACAGATACGCAGTATTTT

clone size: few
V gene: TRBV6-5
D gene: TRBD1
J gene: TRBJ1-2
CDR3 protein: CASRGQTNYGYTF
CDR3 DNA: TGTGCCAGCCGGGGACAGACTAACTATGGCTACACCTTC

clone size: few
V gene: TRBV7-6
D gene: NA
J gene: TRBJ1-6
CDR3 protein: CASSFRDQADSPLHF
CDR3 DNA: TGTGCCAGCAGCTTCCGGGATCAGGCGGATTCACCCCTCCACTTT

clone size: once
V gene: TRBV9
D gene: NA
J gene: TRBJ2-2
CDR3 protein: CASTSLNTGELFF
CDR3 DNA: TGTGCCAGCACCTCCTTAAACACCGGGGAGCTGTTTTTT

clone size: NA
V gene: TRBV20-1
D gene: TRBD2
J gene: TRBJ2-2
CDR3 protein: CSAYSGRGTGELFF
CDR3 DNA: TGCAGTGCCTATAGCGGGAGGGGCACCGGGGAGCTGTTTTTT

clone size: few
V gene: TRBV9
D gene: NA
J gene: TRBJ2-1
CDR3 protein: CASSEDSYNEQFF
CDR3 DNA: TGTGCCAGCAGCGAAGACAGCTACAATGAGCAGTTCTTC

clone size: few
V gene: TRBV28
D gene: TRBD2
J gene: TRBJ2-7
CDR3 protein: CASRPGTSGTYEQYF
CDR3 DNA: TGTGCCAGCAGGCCCGGGACTAGCGGCACCTACGAGCAGTACTTC

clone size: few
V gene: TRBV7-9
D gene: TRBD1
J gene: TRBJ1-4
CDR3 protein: CASNFGQGSNEKLFF
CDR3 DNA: TGTGCCAGCAATTTCGGACAGGGAAGTAATGAAAAACTGTTTTTT

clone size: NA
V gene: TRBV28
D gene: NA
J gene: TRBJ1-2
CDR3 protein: CASSRTVGGYTF
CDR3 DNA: TGTGCCAGCAGCCGGACAGTGGGAGGCTACACCTTC

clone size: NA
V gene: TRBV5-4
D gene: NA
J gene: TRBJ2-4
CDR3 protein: CASSSGGAEAKNIQYF
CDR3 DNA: TGTGCCAGCAGCTCTGGGGGGGCCGAGGCCAAAAACATTCAGTACTTC

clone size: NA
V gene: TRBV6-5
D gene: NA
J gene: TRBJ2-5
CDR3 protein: CASSIGREETQYF
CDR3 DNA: TGTGCCAGCAGTATCGGCAGGGAAGAGACCCAGTACTTC

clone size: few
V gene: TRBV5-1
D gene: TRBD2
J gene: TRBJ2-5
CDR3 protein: CASTKTSGQETQYF
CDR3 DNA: TGCGCCAGCACCAAGACTAGCGGACAAGAGACCCAGTACTTC

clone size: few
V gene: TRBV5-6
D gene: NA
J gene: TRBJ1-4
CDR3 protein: CASSVEALPNEKLFF
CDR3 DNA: TGTGCCAGCAGCGTTGAGGCACTTCCTAATGAAAAACTGTTTTTT

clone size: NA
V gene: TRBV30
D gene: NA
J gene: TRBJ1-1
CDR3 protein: CAWSLVNTEAFF
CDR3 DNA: TGTGCCTGGAGTTTGGTTAACACTGAAGCTTTCTTT

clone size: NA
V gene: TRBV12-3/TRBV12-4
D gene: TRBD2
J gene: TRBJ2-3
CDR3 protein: CASSFRLAGFTDTQYF
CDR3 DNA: TGTGCCAGCAGTTTTCGGCTAGCGGGGTTCACAGATACGCAGTATTTT

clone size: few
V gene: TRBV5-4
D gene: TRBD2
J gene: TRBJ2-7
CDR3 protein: CASSPGTSGTPYEQYF
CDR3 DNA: TGTGCCAGCAGCCCCGGGACTAGCGGGACCCCCTACGAGCAGTACTTC

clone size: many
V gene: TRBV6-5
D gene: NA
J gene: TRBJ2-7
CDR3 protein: CASSYSGGRVYEQYF
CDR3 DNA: TGTGCCAGCAGTTACTCAGGAGGCAGGGTCTACGAGCAGTACTTC

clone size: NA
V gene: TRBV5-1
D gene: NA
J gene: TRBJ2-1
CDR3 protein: CASSLVSGTNDNEQFF
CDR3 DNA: TGCGCCAGCAGCTTGGTTTCTGGAACGAACGACAATGAGCAGTTCTTC